Below are 13 T cell receptor beta chains sequenced from a single sample in a study of HIV-infected patients and healthy controls (TCRdb year 2014). Library preparation used 5' RACE. TCRdb records Illumina MiSeq as the sequencer. Reverse transcription of 500 ng RNA was performed with SuperScript III using primers directed against the alpha and beta constant regions. Separate alpha and beta chain libraries were generated by chain-specific third strand synthesis with multiplexing indices. In-frame beta chains were kept once TCRdb had trimmed the public reads at Q25 with fastp and called clones with MiXCR. Each record represents a unique CDR3 protein, reported with the most common genes and DNA among its rows. The sample has about 8,600 distinct CDR3 sequences on record, approximately 8.7% of them singletons. The biggest ten clones account for about 10% of the sample. After antiretroviral therapy began, follow-up blood was collected from HIV-infected patients roughly three months, about 14 weeks, later. Since whole blood was used without any cell fractionation, the repertoire reflected all peripheral T cells in unsorted form.

The sample in question was blood, obtained during antiretroviral therapy. Receptors were obtained from an adult with HIV infection.

By share of the sample, this clonotype is medium-sized. The chain has TRBV28 and TRBJ1-1; D perhaps matches TRBD1 (5 bases). The CDR3 is 13 amino acids. CDR1 is MDHEN, CDR2 SYDVKM, per germline. Trimming pared 8 bases from V and 5 bases from J, leaving 15 bases between. CDR3 protein: CASAVVGGTEAFF. The CDR3 DNA reads TGTGCCAGCGCCGTCGTCGGGGGAACTGAAGCTTTCTTT.

This chain connects TRBV11-3 to TRBJ2-3; possibly TRBD1 for D (5 bases). V lost 4 bases and J lost 3, with 8 bases in between. Germline CDR1 reads SGHNT; CDR2 reads YENEEA. This CDR3 has 13 residues. The CDR3 DNA reads as TGTGCCAGCAGCTCCTCAGGGACAGATACGCAGTATTTT. Protein sequence: CASSSSGTDTQYF. Together with reference TRBV11-3 and TRBJ2-3, the CDR3 gives the full variable domain: EAGVVQSPRYKIIEKKQPVAFWCNPISGHNTLYWYLQNLGQGPELLIRYENEEAVDDSQLPKDRFSAERLKGVDSTLKIQPAELGDSAVYLCASSSSGTDTQYFGPGTRLTVL.

In its sample, this clonotype is medium-sized. The chain joins TRBV6-5 to TRBJ2-7, with TRBD2 identical over 10 bases. Trimming removed 6 bases from V and 7 bases from J; junction bases left unmatched: 9. Germline loops: CDR1 MNHEY, CDR2 SVGAGI. This CDR3 comprises 14 residues. CDR3 nucleotides: TGTGCCAGCAGCCTATTAGCGGGAGGCGCGGAGCAGTACTTC. This gives the protein CASSLLAGGAEQYF.

By its share, this clonotype is medium-sized. The genes are TRBV6-5 and TRBJ2-5, with D perhaps matching TRBD1 (6 bases). The V end lost 4 bases, the J end lost 5 bases, and 11 bases lay between the germline ends. Germline V lookup: CDR1 MNHEY, CDR2 SVGAGI. CDR3 size: 13 residues. The CDR3 DNA follows: TGTGCCAGCAGTTGGACAGTAGGGGAGACCCAGTACTTC. Encoded protein: CASSWTVGETQYF.

This clonotype has a count of ten or more. The chain recombines TRBV29-1 with TRBJ2-7; 10 bases align to TRBD1. The CDR3 covers 13 residues. With 7 bases clipped from V and 0 bases from J, the junction kept 3 bases outside the gene matches. The germline gives CDR1 SQVTM, CDR2 ANQGSEA. This chain's CDR3 is CSGGQGDSYEQYF. CDR3 bases: TGCAGCGGCGGACAGGGGGACTCCTACGAGCAGTACTTC.

This clonotype was seen at least ten times. The J gene is TRBJ1-5, the V gene TRBV7-8; 8 bases fit TRBD1. The CDR3 totals 17 residues. The V gene end was trimmed by 6 bases and the J gene end by 2 bases; junction bases not matched to a gene: 12. CDR1 is SGHVS and CDR2 is FQNEAQ in the germline V gene. The CDR3 bases are TGTGCCAGCAGGTCGGCGCAGGGGGCGCGCGGCAATCAGCCCCAGCATTTT. Amino acid sequence: CASRSAQGARGNQPQHF.

This clonotype appeared a few times. The chain is built from TRBV28 and TRBJ2-7; D may be TRBD2 (5 bases). Between the trimmed V and J ends, which lost 2 bases and 3 bases, there was a span of 11 bases. The germline V gene encodes CDR1 MDHEN and CDR2 SYDVKM. This CDR3 spans 14 amino acids. The CDR3 loop is CASSLSLAGYEQYF. CDR3 bases: TGTGCCAGCAGTTTAAGCCTAGCCGGCTACGAGCAGTACTTC.

The J gene is TRBJ2-7, the V gene TRBV2; D not certain. Trimming left V 1 base short and J 0 bases short, with 10 bases between. Germline lookup yields CDR1 SNHLY and CDR2 FYNNEI. The length of the CDR3 is 15 residues. The CDR3 protein is CASSEDRASSYEQYF. In DNA, the CDR3 is TGTGCCAGCAGTGAAGACAGAGCGAGCTCCTACGAGCAGTACTTC. Filled out from reference TRBV2 and TRBJ2-7, the complete variable domain reads EPEVTQTPSHQVTQMGQEVILRCVPISNHLYFYWYRQILGQKVEFLVSFYNNEISEKSEIFDDQFSVERPDGSNFTLKIRSTKLEDSAMYFCASSEDRASSYEQYFGPGTRLTVT.

Within the sample, this clonotype is medium-sized (0.01 to 0.1%). The chain has TRBV7-2 and TRBJ2-2, with TRBD1 identical over 9 bases. The ends lost 5 bases at V and 1 base at J; junction bases unmatched: 5. CDR1 and CDR2 from the germline V gene are SGHTA and FQGNSA. CDR3 length: 16 residues. The DNA of the CDR3 is TGTGCCAGCAGCAGACGGACAGGGGAGAACACCGGGGAGCTGTTTTTT. It specifies CASSRRTGENTGELFF.

Many counts were recorded for this clonotype. J is TRBJ2-7 and V is TRBV29-1; 7 positions match TRBD1. This CDR3 comprises 13 residues. Trimming cost V 5 bases and J 5 bases; bases outside gene matches: 9. The germline V gene encodes CDR1 SQVTM and CDR2 ANQGSEA. CDR3: CSVRQGSGNEQYF. Here the CDR3 DNA reads TGCAGCGTTCGACAGGGATCGGGAAACGAGCAGTACTTC.

This clonotype qualifies as medium-sized (0.01 to 0.1%). The chain combines TRBV5-1 with TRBJ1-2; the D gene is possibly TRBD1 (6 bases). This CDR3 has 12 amino acids. The V end lost 7 bases, the J end lost 8 bases, and 15 bases lay between the germline ends. Germline V gene sequence: CDR1 SGHRS, CDR2 YFSETQ. CDR3 sequence reads: CASSAGDLGYTF. CDR3 nucleotides: TGCGCCAGCTCGGCAGGGGATTTAGGCTACACCTTC.

By sample share, this clonotype is medium-sized. The J gene is TRBJ1-5, the V gene TRBV6-6; weak D call: TRBD1 (5 bases). V was trimmed by 6 bases and J by 3 bases, leaving 9 bases between them. There are 13 residues in the CDR3. Germline V gene data show CDR1 as MNHNY and CDR2 as SVGAGI (reference sequence). CDR3 protein: CASRGTANQPQHF. For the CDR3, the DNA is TGTGCCAGCAGGGGGACGGCCAATCAGCCCCAGCATTTT.

The table lists this clonotype with many counts. The chain carries TRBV3-1 and TRBJ1-5; unclear D gene. The V gene's germline CDR1 is LGHDT and CDR2 YNNKEL (reference sequence). This CDR3 region has 14 residues. Trimming removed 0 bases from V and 7 bases from J, with 10 bases in between. Written as DNA, the CDR3 is TGTGCCAGCAGCCAAGACTGGGGTGGACAGCCCCAGCATTTT. Residues: CASSQDWGGQPQHF.